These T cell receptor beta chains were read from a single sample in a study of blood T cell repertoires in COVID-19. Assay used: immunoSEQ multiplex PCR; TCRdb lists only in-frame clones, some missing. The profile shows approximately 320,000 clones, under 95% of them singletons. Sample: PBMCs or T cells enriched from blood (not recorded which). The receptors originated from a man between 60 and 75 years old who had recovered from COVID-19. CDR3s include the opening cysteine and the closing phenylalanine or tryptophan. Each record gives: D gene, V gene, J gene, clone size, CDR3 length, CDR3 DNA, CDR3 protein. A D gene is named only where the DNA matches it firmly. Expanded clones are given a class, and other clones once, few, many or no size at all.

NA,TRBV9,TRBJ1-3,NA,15,TGTGCCAGCAGCGTAGGACACAGAGATGGAAACACCATATATTTT,CASSVGHRDGNTIYF
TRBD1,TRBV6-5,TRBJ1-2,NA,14,TGTGCCAGCGGGTGGGGACAGGGCGACTATGGCTACACCTTC,CASGWGQGDYGYTF
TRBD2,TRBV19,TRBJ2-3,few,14,TGTGCCAGTAGTACTAGCGGGGGCACAGATACGCAGTATTTT,CASSTSGGTDTQYF
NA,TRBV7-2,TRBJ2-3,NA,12,TGTGCCAGCAGCTTAGTCAGAGATACGCAGTATTTT,CASSLVRDTQYF
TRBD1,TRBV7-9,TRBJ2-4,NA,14,TGTGCCAGCAGCGCCGGGACAGGGGGGAACATTCAGTACTTC,CASSAGTGGNIQYF
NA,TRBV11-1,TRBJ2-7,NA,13,TGTGCCAGCAGCCAAGGGGGGGCACACGAGCAGTACTTC,CASSQGGAHEQYF
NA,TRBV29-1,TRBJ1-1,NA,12,TGCAGCGTTGAAGGCGGGGGCCCTGAAGCTTTCTTT,CSVEGGGPEAFF
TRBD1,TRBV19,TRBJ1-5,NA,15,TGTGCCAGTAGTGGAACAGGGGGATACAATCAGCCCCAGCATTTT,CASSGTGGYNQPQHF
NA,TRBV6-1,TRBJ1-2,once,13,TGTGCCAGCAGTGAACAGGGAGGCTATGGCTACACCTTC,CASSEQGGYGYTF
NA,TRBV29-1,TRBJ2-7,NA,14,TGCAGCGCCAGGCAGGGCCCCAGCTCCTACGAGCAGTACTTC,CSARQGPSSYEQYF
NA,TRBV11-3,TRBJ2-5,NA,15,TGTGCCAGCAGCCAATCCACAGGGCGCCAAGAGACCCAGTACTTC,CASSQSTGRQETQYF
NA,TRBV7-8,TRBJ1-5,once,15,TGTGCCAGCAGCTTTATAACGGGGGTTAGGCAGCCCCAGCATTTT,CASSFITGVRQPQHF
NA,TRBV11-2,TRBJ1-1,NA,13,TGTGCCAGCAGCTCACAGGGTGGCACTGAAGCTTTCTTT,CASSSQGGTEAFF
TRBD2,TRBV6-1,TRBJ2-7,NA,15,TGTGCCAGCAGTGAAGCGGTAGCGGGAGTCTACGAGCAGTACTTC,CASSEAVAGVYEQYF
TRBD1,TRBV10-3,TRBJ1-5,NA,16,TGTGCCATCAGTCCCACCTCGGACAGGGGTGTTCAGCCCCAGCATTTT,CAISPTSDRGVQPQHF
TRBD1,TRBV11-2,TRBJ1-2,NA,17,TGTGCCAGCAGCCGACAGGGTGTGGGTCGAGGACTCGGCGGCTACACCTTC,CASSRQGVGRGLGGYTF
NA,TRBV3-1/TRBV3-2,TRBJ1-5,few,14,TGTGCCAGCAGCCAAGACAGGGGTTATCAGCCCCAGCATTTT,CASSQDRGYQPQHF
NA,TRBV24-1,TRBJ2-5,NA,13,TGTGCCACCAGTATGCCAGGGAGGGAGACCCAGTACTTC,CATSMPGRETQYF
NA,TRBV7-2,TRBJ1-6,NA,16,TGTGCCAGCAGCCCGGGGGAGGGCCGCTATAATTCACCCCTCCACTTT,CASSPGEGRYNSPLHF
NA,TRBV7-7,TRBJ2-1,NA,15,TGTGCTAGCAGCTTAGGGGGGGGAGCTCGGCATGAGCAGTTCTTC,CASSLGGGARHEQFF
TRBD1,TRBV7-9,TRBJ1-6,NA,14,TGTGCCAGCAGCTCAGGGACAGGCGCTTCACCCCTCCACTTT,CASSSGTGASPLHF
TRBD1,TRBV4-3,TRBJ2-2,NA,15,TGCGCCAGCAGCAGAGGGGGCGCGAATTCCGGGGAGCTGTTTTTT,CASSRGGANSGELFF
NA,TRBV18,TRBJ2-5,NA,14,TGTGCCAGCTCACCAAGGGACAAGCAAGAGACCCAGTACTTC,CASSPRDKQETQYF
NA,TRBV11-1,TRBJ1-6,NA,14,TGTGCCAGCAGCTTATATCGCGTCAATTCACCCCTCCACTTT,CASSLYRVNSPLHF
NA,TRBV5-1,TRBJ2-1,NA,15,TGCGCCAGCAGCTCGCTATCGGGTAACTACAATGAGCAGTTCTTC,CASSSLSGNYNEQFF
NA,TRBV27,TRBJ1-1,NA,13,TGTGCCAGCGGGCGCGCCGAAAACACTGAAGCTTTCTTT,CASGRAENTEAFF
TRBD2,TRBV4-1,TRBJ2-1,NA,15,TGCGCCAGCAGCCGAACTAGCGCCTACTACAATGAGCAGTTCTTC,CASSRTSAYYNEQFF
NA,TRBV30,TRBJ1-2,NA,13,TGTGCCTGGATTCCAGGAACCTCTATGGGCTACACCTTC,CAWIPGTSMGYTF
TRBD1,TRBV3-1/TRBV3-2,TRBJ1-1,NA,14,TGTGCCAGCAGCCGGACAGGGCCCAGCACTGAAGCTTTCTTT,CASSRTGPSTEAFF
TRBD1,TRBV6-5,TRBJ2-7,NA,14,TGTGCCAGCACTCAGCGACAGGGTGGGTACGAGCAGTACTTC,CASTQRQGGYEQYF
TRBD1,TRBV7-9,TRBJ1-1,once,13,TGTGCCAGCAGCCGGACAGGGCAGGCTGAAGCTTTCTTT,CASSRTGQAEAFF
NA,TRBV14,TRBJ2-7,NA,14,TGTGCCAGCAGCCAGCTTACAGGGTCCTACGAGCAGTACTTC,CASSQLTGSYEQYF
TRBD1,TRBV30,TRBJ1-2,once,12,TGTGCCTGGGACAGGGGGGACTATGGCTACACCTTC,CAWDRGDYGYTF
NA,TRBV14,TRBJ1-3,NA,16,TGTGCCAGCAGCCAAGAAAGAGCACCCTCTGGAAACACCATATATTTT,CASSQERAPSGNTIYF
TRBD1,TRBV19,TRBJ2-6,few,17,TGTGCCAGTAGTACCGGGACAGGCGGGTCTGGGGCCAACGTCCTGACTTTC,CASSTGTGGSGANVLTF
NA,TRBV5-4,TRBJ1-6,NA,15,TGTGCCAGCAGCTTGGGTGGGGCGCAGAGCCCCCCCCTCCACTTT,CASSLGGAQSPPLHF
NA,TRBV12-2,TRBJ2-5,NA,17,TGTGCAAGTCGCTTAGTAAGGGGACAGGGTATTTGGGAGACCCAGTACTTC,CASRLVRGQGIWETQYF
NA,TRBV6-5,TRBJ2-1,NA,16,TGTGCCAGCAGTTACTCGCATCCCCCTATCGGCAATGAGCAGTTCTTC,CASSYSHPPIGNEQFF
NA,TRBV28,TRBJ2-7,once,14,TGTGCCAGCATAAGCTCGCGACCTAGATACGAGCAGTACTTC,CASISSRPRYEQYF
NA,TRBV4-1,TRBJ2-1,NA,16,TGCGCCAGCAGCAATCCAGGGCGGAGCTCCTACAATGAGCAGTTCTTC,CASSNPGRSSYNEQFF
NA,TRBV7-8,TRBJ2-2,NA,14,TGTGCCAGCAGGGCCACGACGAGGGCCGGGGAGCTGTTTTTT,CASRATTRAGELFF
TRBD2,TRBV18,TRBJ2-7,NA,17,TGTGCCAGCTCACCCCGGGGACTAGCGGGGGGGCCTAACGAGCAGTACTTC,CASSPRGLAGGPNEQYF
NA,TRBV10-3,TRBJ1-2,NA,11,TGTGCCATCAGCGACCTGGGCGGCTACACCTTC,CAISDLGGYTF
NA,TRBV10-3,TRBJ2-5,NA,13,TGTGCCACCAGTAGAGGGGCGGGGGAGACCCAGTACTTC,CATSRGAGETQYF
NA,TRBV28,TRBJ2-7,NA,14,TGTGCCACCCTTCTGGGAGGAAGCTCCTACGAGCAGTACTTC,CATLLGGSSYEQYF
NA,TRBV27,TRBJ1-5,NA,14,TGTGCCAGCGGGGCGGGACGGAGCAATCAGCCCCAGCATTTT,CASGAGRSNQPQHF
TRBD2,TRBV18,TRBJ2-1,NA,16,TGTGCCAGCTCACCTAAGTCCGGGACTAGCGGGAGTATGCAGTTCTTC,CASSPKSGTSGSMQFF
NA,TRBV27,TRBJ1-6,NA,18,TGTGCCAGCAGTTTACTCCCCCTTTCGCGCGTGAATAATTCACCCCTCCACTTT,CASSLLPLSRVNNSPLHF
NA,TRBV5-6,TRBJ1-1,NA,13,TGTGCCAGCAGCTTGATGGCTAACACTGAAGCTTTCTTT,CASSLMANTEAFF
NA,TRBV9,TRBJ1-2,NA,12,TGTGCCAGCAGCGTGGCTGGCCATGGCTACACCTTC,CASSVAGHGYTF
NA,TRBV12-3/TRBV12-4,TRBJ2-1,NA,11,TGTGCCAGCAGTTTTGGCGGACTCTCGTTCTTC,CASSFGGLSFF
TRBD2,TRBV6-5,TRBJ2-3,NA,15,TGTGCCAGCAGTTTACGGGCGGGGGGTACAGATACGCAGTATTTT,CASSLRAGGTDTQYF
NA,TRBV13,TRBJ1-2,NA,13,TGTGCCAGCAGCCGAGTGGCTAACTATGGCTACACCTTC,CASSRVANYGYTF
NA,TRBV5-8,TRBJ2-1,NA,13,TGTGCCAGCAGCTTGGGGCCGTACAATGAGCAGTTCTTC,CASSLGPYNEQFF
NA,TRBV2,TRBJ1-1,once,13,TGTGCCAGCTGGGTGGCCTCGGGAACTGAAGCTTTCTTT,CASWVASGTEAFF
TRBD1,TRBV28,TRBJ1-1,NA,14,TGTGCCAGCAGCAAGGGACAGGGATACACTGAAGCTTTCTTT,CASSKGQGYTEAFF
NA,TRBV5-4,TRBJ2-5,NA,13,TGTGCCAGCAGCTACCCGGGGCAAGAGACCCAGTACTTC,CASSYPGQETQYF
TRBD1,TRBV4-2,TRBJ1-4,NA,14,TGTGCCAGCAGCCAAGGAGGGGGCAATGAAAAACTGTTTTTT,CASSQGGGNEKLFF
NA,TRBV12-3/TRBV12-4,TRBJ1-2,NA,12,TGTGCCAGCAGCAGGGAGGTCTATGGCTACACCTTC,CASSREVYGYTF
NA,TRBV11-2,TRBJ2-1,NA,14,TGTGCCAGCAGCTTAGAACTAACGTACAATGAGCAGTTCTTC,CASSLELTYNEQFF